The TCR beta chain under discussion was sequenced for a study of cytomegalovirus exposure and HLA in healthy donors (dated by TCRdb to 2016 to 2017). The study in broad terms: According to an earlier analysis of 450 to 650 of the donors, some 180 million T cells yielded roughly 100 million unique TCR beta sequences and about 300 Gb of sequence data. The study combined high-throughput TCR immunosequencing, statistical association of individual TCRs with disease status, and machine learning to predict cytomegalovirus infection status. Donor age, sex, ethnicity and CMV serostatus were collected together with the repertoire data. The study profiled the T cell repertoires of approximately 700 subjects by immunosequencing and related them to cytomegalovirus serostatus. Rather than drawing on any new phenotypic data, the later analysis identified candidate immune exposures from TCR beta sequences and the way those sequences occurred across donors. In a later genetic analysis, genome-wide SNP genotypes for about three fifths of the 666 donors were used, and that subset was treated as a discovery cohort. Approximately 330 gigabases of sequencing data and around 88 million unique TCR sequences made up an early release that covered over 550 HLA-typed donors. In a later analysis, previously published TCR beta repertoires from 670 or so donors were re-analyzed and high-resolution HLA genotyping was added so that TCR occurrence patterns could be studied. Class I and class II HLA loci were covered by the typing at four-digit resolution. Along with the roughly 700-subject first cohort, a separate validation cohort of over a hundred different subjects was used. Across some 400 genotyped donors of the cohort, an average of roughly 250,000 unique TCR beta nucleotide sequences per donor were sequenced, and roughly 17% of those sequences were non-productive. Roughly five DR-DQ haplotypes were handled as single units for association and clustering because linkage in the cohort was strong. An earlier analysis of 587 of the donors used high-throughput TCR beta sequencing to judge whether each TCR beta V gene segment behaved as functional or pseudogenic. All discovery cohort repertoires had been generated on a single sequencing platform. Typing coverage differed by locus: A, B, C, DRB1 and DQB1 were typed in about 620-640 donors, DQA1 in about 560, DPA1 in 606, and DPB1 in 472. The study was designed to test whether signatures of past pathogen exposure could be identified by cataloging public T cell receptors. Of the roughly 400 genotyped donors, 65% to 90% fell in the genetic ancestry cluster associated with self-reported Caucasian donors.

On this clone: Its target antigen remains unknown. No much larger clone exists at a distance of one base, and base qualities are not known.

V is clipped by 5 bases and J by 4 bases, and the sequence between their germline boundaries is 9 bases long. According to the germline V gene (reference sequence), CDR1 reads SEHNR and CDR2 reads FQNEAQ. Including the terminal cysteine and phenylalanine, the CDR3 comprises 12 residues. Only the CDR3 region is kept as DNA, spanning 36 bases read in frame from base 1. The library was produced with the immunoSEQ multiplex PCR assay. The multiplex PCR relied on a mix of 60 forward primers for TCR Vbeta segments and 13 reverse primers for TCR Jbeta segments. Amplification of the CDR3 region of rearranged TCR beta genes was performed with a multiplex PCR assay on genomic DNA. The Illumina HiSeq System was used to sequence the amplified TCR beta libraries as 87-base-pair reads. The published analysis was carried out like this. A later analysis counted 75 million to 100 million unique TCR beta chains across the 550 to 800 repertoires, and roughly 10 million of these chains were shared by at least two donors. A nearest-neighbor algorithm error-corrected the raw reads and collapsed the reads into unique sequences, merging closely related sequences to remove PCR and sequencing errors. To assign V, D and J gene segments, CDR3 sequences were aligned to IMGT reference sequences. For a sequence to be retained, at least a six-nucleotide match to both a V gene segment and a J gene segment was required. Rearrangements were called productive when the CDR3 lacked stop codons and stayed in frame with V and J; all others were non-productive. CDR3 was defined according to IMGT convention as the region running from the second conserved V-encoded cysteine to the conserved J-encoded phenylalanine. The earlier analysis of roughly 590 of the donors excluded sequences that lacked an unambiguous match to a single V gene segment. In an earlier analysis of several hundred of the donors, a V segment was called functional when productive rearrangements were above 56.7%, and segregating when the standard deviation between donors exceeded 5%. To diagnose cytomegalovirus status from the catalog of TCR beta chain sequences, a statistical classification framework was built. A later analysis assigned V and J genes by comparing TCR nucleotide sequences with IMGT/GENE-DB human TR gene sequences. The TCRdist pipeline was used in a later analysis to assign CDR3 sequences and most-parsimonious VDJ recombination scenarios. In a later analysis, each TCR beta chain was defined by its CDR3 amino acid sequence together with its V-gene family, and reads without a unique V-gene family were excluded. As a way to deal with suspected cross-contamination and a sequencing artifact, a later analysis dropped 450 to 600 nucleotide sequences that were highly shared and had low generation probability. For each public chain, a later analysis derived a clonal expansion index from normalized ranks of inferred template counts within each repertoire. In a later analysis, generation probabilities were computed with a VDJ recombination model fitted to out-of-frame rearrangements, and the resulting probabilities were checked against IGoR. A later analysis scored TCR-TCR, TCR-HLA and TCR-CMV co-occurrence with hypergeometric tests, applying a repertoire-size bias correction to TCR pairs. False discovery rates were estimated in a later analysis by permuting HLA or CMV assignments 20 times. In a later analysis, co-occurring TCRs were grouped using DBSCAN, and TCRdist sequence similarity was added for clustering within HLA-allele-positive subsets. For co-occurrence clustering, repertoires with fewer than 30,000 or more than 120,000 public chains were excluded, along with five or six repertoires with anomalous nucleotide sharing. The table comes from immuneACCESS by way of TCRdb, which keeps in-frame sequences with V and J called. Part of the clones is missing from these tables; in studies checked, under half for an unresolved V gene and the rest for unknown reasons. That table is the source of V, J and clone size, and D and trimming were worked out from the DNA. The sample table contains 150,000 or so clones; only one count was recorded for approximately 85% of them. Around a tenth of the sample is in the top ten clones.

Overall study outcomes, separate from this receptor: A later genetic analysis reported fewer N-insertions in productive TCRs among donors in an Asian-associated ancestry cluster than the roughly 650-donor mean. In vitro tests confirmed that a few of the cytomegalovirus-associated TCR beta chains recognize cytomegalovirus antigens. Several of the top co-occurrence clusters appeared to be linked to parvovirus B19, influenza, CMV and Epstein-Barr virus, according to a later analysis. In a later analysis, some 17,000 TCR beta sequences were associated with specific HLA alleles at a false discovery rate of 0.05. Because some donors lacked HLA typing at each locus, the association tests relied only on the typed subset. The sequencing pipeline was judged likely to have produced a cluster of highly shared sequence variants as a technical artifact. Linkage disequilibrium might explain the correlated functional status among segregating V segments, but an unknown experimental factor could not be ruled out. Most TCR sequences were seen in very few donors, while some public TCRs were found in many individuals. The classifier was reported to diagnose cytomegalovirus status with high specificity and sensitivity in both the original and validation cohorts. The study listed 164 TCR beta chains as associated with cytomegalovirus. Some IMGT-functional V segments, including TRBV6-2 and TRBV6-3, could not be told apart with the 87-base-pair reads, so those segments were excluded. In an earlier analysis of approximately 590 of the donors, most TCR beta V segments were observed in productive rearrangements about 87% or about 30% of the time, broadly matching IMGT annotations. Immune exposure information for the cohort was limited to CMV serostatus. According to the authors, the approach could potentially be generalized to other disease states and immunological phenotypes. A further reported finding was that TCR beta sequences accurately predicted the HLA-A and HLA-B alleles for most subjects in the first cohort. A later analysis found that TCR association rates varied across HLA loci, with DRB1 alleles showing the most associated TCRs and HLA-C alleles the fewest. In a later analysis, most CMV-associated TCR beta chains were found to appear HLA-restricted, with HLA associations seemingly driven largely by CMV exposure. A later analysis found that HLA-associated TCR beta chains were more clonally expanded and had lower generation probabilities than equally common non-associated chains. The earlier analysis of 587 of the donors excluded some 15 rarely observed V segments, including chromosome 9 orphons, because counts were too low. The cohort was sequenced for TCR beta chains only, and without alpha or paired-chain data the features that could be detected were limited. When HLA alleles, especially DR and DQ, strongly co-occurred, attributing TCR associations to individual alleles was difficult. Roughly uniform sequencing depth across donors was assumed in presence/absence analyses, although this assumption may not hold. An association between a missense DCLRE1C variant and V-gene and J-gene trimming of TCR beta chains was found in a later genetic analysis and replicated in an independent cohort.

In total, about 650 healthy bone marrow donors made up the cohort. At the time of sampling, all cohort members were nominally healthy, though unrecorded immune exposures were likely present. The donor was CMV seropositive and belonged to the group of 250 to 350 seropositive cohort members. A peripheral blood sample was provided by each donor, and peripheral blood mononuclear cells were used for TCR beta sequencing. The Qiagen DNeasy Blood Extraction Kit was used to extract genomic DNA from the blood cell samples. The rearranged chain carries TRBV7-9 and TRBJ2-7, with no D gene named confidently. The sequence was collected from a man aged 18 to 29 in good health and CMV-seropositive. The source material was PBMCs. Read as DNA, the sequence is TGTGCCAGCAGCCGCCCAGGTTACGAGCAGTACTTC. The resulting protein is CASSRPGYEQYF. Full variable domain (CDR3 extended with the reference TRBV7-9 and TRBJ2-7 proteins): DTGVSQNPRHKITKRGQNVTFRCDPISEHNRLYWYRQTLGQGPEFLTYFQNEAQLEKSRLLSDRFSAERPKGSFSTLEIQRTEQGDSAMYLCASSRPGYEQYFGPGTRLTVT.